This T cell receptor (beta chain) was found in a study of T cells after yellow fever vaccination. This CDR3 has 14 residues. The V gene lost 3 bases and the J gene lost 7 bases, with 12 bases spanning the gap. Study observations and caveats: Clonotypes found in both CD4 and CD8 compartments made up a small share. Booster samples showed a return of most primary-vaccination clones (roughly 95% CD4, approximately 85% CD8). The bulk population could contribute abundant contaminating clonotypes to FACS-sorted repertoires.

Note on this clonotype: Its matching antigen is unknown.

Production of TCR cDNA was by 5'RACE template switching, which also added a universal primer site and UMIs. TCRdb re-called the 5' RACE reads with MiXCR, one entry per CDR3 protein. This sample carries 550,000 to 750,000 distinct CDR3 sequences, about 13% of them seen once, and the ten largest clones take around 15%. This chain links TRBV12-3 or TRBV12-4 with TRBJ2-2; no clear D gene. Specimen: PBMCs, collected on the day of the yellow fever booster vaccination. This TCR came from a man aged 25-45 years who received the YFV17D yellow fever vaccine. Written as DNA, the CDR3 is TGTGCCAGCAGTTTTAGTCAGGCCAGCGGGGAGCTGTTTTTT. It encodes CASSFSQASGELFF.